These T cell receptor beta chains were read from a single sample in a study of identical twins. TCRdb re-analysed the 5' RACE reads in MiXCR, keeping a single row per CDR3 protein. The sample lists about 520,000 distinct CDR3 sequences, less than 25% seen once, with about 0.99% in the top ten. These data are also associated with another study on T cells expressing NK-cell markers.

Material for sequencing was CD4+ T cells sorted from blood. These TCRs come from a woman aged 18-35 years in good health. The CDR3 runs from the conserved cysteine through the conserved F or W.

V gene	J gene	CDR3 length	CDR3 protein
TRBV7-2	TRBJ2-2	13	CASSLSYTGELFF
TRBV6-1	TRBJ2-2	14	CASRRTGLTGELFF
TRBV5-1	TRBJ2-7	13	CASSLRADYEQYF
TRBV11-2	TRBJ1-6	17	CASSFPGQGFGNSPLHF
TRBV7-9	TRBJ2-7	16	CASSLYGEEYSYEQYF
TRBV7-2	TRBJ2-5	16	CASSPGKRGTQETQYF
TRBV12-3/TRBV12-4	TRBJ1-2	14	CASSLVGQGRGYTF
TRBV7-2	TRBJ2-3	14	CASSLVLAGDTQYF
TRBV5-1	TRBJ2-6	15	CASSTGASGANVLTF
TRBV16	TRBJ2-1	15	CASSQLAGYYNEQFF
TRBV18	TRBJ2-7	15	CASSRGGVISYEQYF
TRBV11-3	TRBJ2-7	13	CASSLMDNYEQYF
TRBV2	TRBJ2-7	14	CASTQEVAGYEQYF
TRBV25-1	TRBJ2-1	17	CASSELTTGGPNNEQFF
TRBV20-1	TRBJ1-1	13	CSARDDINTEAFF
TRBV5-1	TRBJ2-7	15	CASSSVVAGVYEQYF